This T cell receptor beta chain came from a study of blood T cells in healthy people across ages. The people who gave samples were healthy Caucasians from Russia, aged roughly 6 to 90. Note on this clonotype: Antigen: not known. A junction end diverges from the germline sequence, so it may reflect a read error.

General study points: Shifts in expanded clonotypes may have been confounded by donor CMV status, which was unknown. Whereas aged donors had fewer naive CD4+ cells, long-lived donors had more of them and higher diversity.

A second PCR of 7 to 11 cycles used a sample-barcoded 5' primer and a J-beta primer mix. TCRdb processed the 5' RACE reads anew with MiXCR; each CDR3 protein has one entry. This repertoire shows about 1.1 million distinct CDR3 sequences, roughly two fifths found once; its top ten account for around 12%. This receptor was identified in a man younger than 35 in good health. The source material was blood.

The CDR3: CANSGTGAPRGYTF. The CDR3 nucleotides read TGTGCCAACAGTGGAACAGGGGCTCCACGCGGCTACACCTTC. The J gene is TRBJ1-2, the V gene TRBV28; 7 nucleotides match TRBD1. Germline CDR1 is MDHEN and CDR2 is SYDVKM. The CDR3 has 14 residues.